The sequence of this T cell receptor beta chain was determined in a study of blood T cells in healthy people across ages. Study-level points and caveats: Donors of long life had a larger count of naive CD4+ cells and greater diversity than aged donors. Diversity estimates from one million T cells were considered underestimates.

Trimming removed 2 bases from V and 3 bases from J; junction bases left unmatched: 6. Germline CDR1 is LGHNA and CDR2 is YSLEER. The CDR3 sequence is 16 residues long. The authors ran a second PCR of about 6 to 11 cycles using a sample-barcoded 5' primer and a J-beta primer mix. At least 2.5 million CDR3-containing paired-end reads were obtained per sample. MiXCR was run by TCRdb on the 5' RACE reads, yielding one entry per CDR3 protein. The sample shows around 600,000 distinct CDR3 sequences, roughly 48% of them seen only once. Note on this clonotype: The antigen is not known.

The sequenced sample consisted of blood. The receptor was isolated from a man older than 75 in good health. V and J are TRBV4-3 and TRBJ2-3, with 9 bases identical to TRBD2. CDR3: CASSQLSGSATDTQYF. CDR3 bases: TGCGCCAGCAGCCAACTTAGCGGGAGCGCGACAGATACGCAGTATTTT.